This is a list of T cell receptor beta chains from one sample in a study of shared clonotypes between healthy human individuals. Using immunoSEQ multiplex PCR, the repertoire was profiled, and TCRdb retains in-frame clones only, with some absent. This sample has about 2 million clones, with approximately 95% found just once. Source material: naive CD8+ T cells sorted from blood. The receptors were gathered from a man between 18 and 35 years old in good health. Each CDR3 is given with its conserved first and last residue. D genes are given only for firm matches. Clone size, where shown, is once, few, many, or a class for clones that have expanded.

TRBV2	.	TRBJ1-1	TRBD1	TGTGCCAGCAGTGAGGCTGGACAGGGGAGTTGGGACACTGAAGCTTTCTTT	CASSEAGQGSWDTEAFF
TRBV11-2	.	TRBJ2-2	.	TGTGCCAGCAGCTTAGTCAGAGGTCCACCGAACACCGGGGAGCTGTTTTTT	CASSLVRGPPNTGELFF
TRBV10-2	.	TRBJ2-1	TRBD2	TGCGCCAGCAGCGGAAAAAGTAGCGGGGTGGCCTACAATGAGCAGTTCTTC	CASSGKSSGVAYNEQFF
TRBV9	.	TRBJ1-1	.	TGTGCCAGCAGCGCCCCCAGTCGCGGGGACACTGAAGCTTTCTTT	CASSAPSRGDTEAFF
TRBV10-3	.	TRBJ2-3	.	TGTGCCATCAGTGAGAAAGCCTTAGCAGATACGCAGTATTTT	CAISEKALADTQYF
TRBV5-1	.	TRBJ2-1	TRBD2	TGCGCCAGCAGCCTGTTCGGATTAGCGGGAGTGTATGAGCAGTTCTTC	CASSLFGLAGVYEQFF
TRBV7-2	.	TRBJ2-7	TRBD1	TGTGCCAGCAGCTCAACTCCCGGGACAGGGGCGGGGGAGCAGTACTTC	CASSSTPGTGAGEQYF
TRBV7-2	.	TRBJ2-7	.	TGTGCCAGCAGCCTAATTCATCAGGGCGGAGAGCAGTACTTC	CASSLIHQGGEQYF
TRBV19	.	TRBJ2-7	.	TGTGCCAGTAGTATGAGCAGGGATGAGCAGTACTTC	CASSMSRDEQYF
TRBV21-1	.	TRBJ1-1	.	TGTGCCAGCAGCCCCCAGGTGAAGATGAACACTGAAGCTTTCTTT	CASSPQVKMNTEAFF
TRBV19	.	TRBJ2-1	.	TGTGCCAGTACCAACGAGGATTTTGGCGTCTACAATGAGCAGTTCTTC	CASTNEDFGVYNEQFF
TRBV30	.	TRBJ2-1	.	TGTGCCTGGAGTTTCGCGACCCACAATGAGCAGTTCTTC	CAWSFATHNEQFF
TRBV6-5	.	TRBJ2-2	.	TGTGCCAGCAGTTACGGACAGCTCACCGGGGAGCTGTTTTTT	CASSYGQLTGELFF
TRBV11-2	.	TRBJ1-2	TRBD1	TGTGCCAGCAGCACCGACCCGTCGACAGGGGGCAACTATGGCTACACCTTC	CASSTDPSTGGNYGYTF
TRBV11-1	.	TRBJ2-5	TRBD1	TGTGCCAGCAGCCCCCTGACAGGGGCTTTGGAGACCCAGTACTTC	CASSPLTGALETQYF
TRBV29-1	.	TRBJ1-1	.	TGCAGCGTCTTGGGGGGTGGGACTGAAGCTTTCTTT	CSVLGGGTEAFF
TRBV2	.	TRBJ2-7	TRBD2	TGTGCCACCAGACTAGCGGGGAACGAGCAGTACTTC	CATRLAGNEQYF
TRBV27	.	TRBJ2-7	TRBD2	TGTGCCAGCAGTCAGAGAGGCGGGGGGGAGTACGAGCAGTACTTC	CASSQRGGGEYEQYF
TRBV28	once	TRBJ2-7	TRBD1	TGTGCCAGCAGAATAACTTCGGGACAGGGCAACGAGCAGTACTTC	CASRITSGQGNEQYF
TRBV28	.	TRBJ2-3	TRBD2	TGTGCCAGCAGTTTACGGTCAGCACCTAGCGGAGTCACAGATACGCAGTATTTT	CASSLRSAPSGVTDTQYF
TRBV2	.	TRBJ1-1	.	TGTGCCAGCAGTGCACTCCTAGGAGGAACTGAAGCTTTCTTT	CASSALLGGTEAFF
TRBV13	.	TRBJ2-7	.	TGTGCCAGCAGCTGGGGTACAGACTACGAGCAGTACTTC	CASSWGTDYEQYF
TRBV6-5	.	TRBJ2-1	.	TGTGCCAGCAGCCCGGTTTACTACAATGAGCAGTTCTTC	CASSPVYYNEQFF
TRBV11-2	.	TRBJ2-1	.	TGTGCCAGCAGCTTTTCCAGGGGCCCCTACAATGAGCAGTTCTTC	CASSFSRGPYNEQFF
TRBV6-6	.	TRBJ1-4	.	TGTGCCAGCACCCAGACAGCAACTAATGAAAAACTGTTTTTT	CASTQTATNEKLFF
TRBV5-6	.	TRBJ2-5	TRBD2	TGTGCCACCTCTAGCGGGGGGGCCTTCGAAGAGACCCAGTACTTC	CATSSGGAFEETQYF
TRBV6-5	.	TRBJ2-7	TRBD1	TGTGCCAGCAGCCCCGGGACAGGGTTCTACGAGCAGTACTTC	CASSPGTGFYEQYF
TRBV9	.	TRBJ1-2	.	TGTGCCAGCAGCGCTCAACCCGGGGGTATTTGGTATGGCTACACCTTC	CASSAQPGGIWYGYTF
TRBV7-9	.	TRBJ1-2	.	TGTGCCAGCAGCGGCGGTGGAGCGGACTATGGCTACACCTTC	CASSGGGADYGYTF
TRBV6-1	.	TRBJ2-7	.	TGTGCCAGCAGTGGATGGGAACCATACTACGAGCAGTACTTC	CASSGWEPYYEQYF
TRBV9	.	TRBJ2-7	TRBD2	TGTGCCAGCAGCCCAGAGCCTAGACTAGCGGGGAGCTACGAGCAGTACTTC	CASSPEPRLAGSYEQYF
TRBV28	.	TRBJ1-5	.	TGTGCCAGCAGTTTAAATACAGGGCGGTATCAGCCCCAGCATTTT	CASSLNTGRYQPQHF
TRBV2	.	TRBJ2-1	TRBD1	TGTGCCAGCAGTGACCCTGGACAGGGGGCTTTTGGAGGGAATGAGCAGTTCTTC	CASSDPGQGAFGGNEQFF
TRBV6-5	.	TRBJ2-5	.	TGTGCCAGCAGGGCTTCCCAAGAGACCCAGTACTTC	CASRASQETQYF
TRBV5-4	.	TRBJ2-7	TRBD2	TGTGCCAGCAGCTTTAAGACTAGCGGGTACGAGCAGTACTTC	CASSFKTSGYEQYF
TRBV7-9	.	TRBJ1-4	.	TGTGCCAGCAGCTTATCCGGGTCAGGGAATGAAAAACTGTTTTTT	CASSLSGSGNEKLFF
TRBV9	.	TRBJ2-4	TRBD1	TGTGCCAGCAGCGTCTCCGGGACAGGGGGTGACATTCAGTACTTC	CASSVSGTGGDIQYF
TRBV30	.	TRBJ2-1	.	TGTGCCTGGGAAGGACAGAATTCCTACAATGAGCAGTTCTTC	CAWEGQNSYNEQFF
TRBV6-5	.	TRBJ2-7	TRBD1	TGTGCCAGCAGTCCACGGACAGGGGAGTCCTACGAGCAGTACTTC	CASSPRTGESYEQYF
TRBV4-1	.	TRBJ2-5	.	TGCGCCAGCAGCCCCCCGGGGTTACAAGAGACCCAGTACTTC	CASSPPGLQETQYF
TRBV28	.	TRBJ1-2	TRBD1	TGTGCCAGCAGTCAAACAGGGACAGGCTATGGCTACACCTTC	CASSQTGTGYGYTF
TRBV4-1	once	TRBJ2-4	.	TGCGCCAGCAGCCCCCTTGAGGGCCAAAACATTCAGTACTTC	CASSPLEGQNIQYF
TRBV7-9	.	TRBJ2-3	.	TGTGCCAGCAGCTTAGCATCCGCACTAGATACGCAGTATTTT	CASSLASALDTQYF
TRBV4-1	.	TRBJ1-3	.	TGCGCCAGCAGCCAAGTAGGGCAGGGGAATGGAAACACCATATATTTT	CASSQVGQGNGNTIYF
TRBV10-1	.	TRBJ2-7	.	TGCGCCAGGACGGCGGGGACCCTGGTCTACGAGCAGTACTTC	CARTAGTLVYEQYF
TRBV27	.	TRBJ1-1	TRBD1	TGTGCCAGCAGTCTTAGAACAGGGGGCACTGAAGCTTTCTTT	CASSLRTGGTEAFF
TRBV28	.	TRBJ1-3	.	TGTGCCAGCAGTTTGTTGAGGGACCTTACTGGAAACACCATATATTTT	CASSLLRDLTGNTIYF
TRBV28	.	TRBJ1-6	TRBD1	TGTGCCAGCAGTCTCCTAGGGGGCAGTGATTCACCCCTCCACTTT	CASSLLGGSDSPLHF
TRBV9	.	TRBJ2-2	.	TGTGCCAGCAGCGTAGCCTTCACCGGGGAGCTGTTTTTT	CASSVAFTGELFF
TRBV28	.	TRBJ2-1	TRBD2	TGTGCCAGCAGTAGCGGGGGGGTGAATGAGCAGTTCTTC	CASSSGGVNEQFF
TRBV5-4	few	TRBJ2-7	.	TGTGCCAGCAGCTTGGCCAGGGGCTACGAGCAGTACTTC	CASSLARGYEQYF
TRBV10-3	.	TRBJ1-1	.	TGTGCCATCAGTGAGAGAGGGATGGGAACTGAAGCTTTCTTT	CAISERGMGTEAFF
TRBV13	.	TRBJ1-2	.	TGTGCCAGCAGCTTGGAGGGTAGTGGGTATGGCTACACCTTC	CASSLEGSGYGYTF
TRBV4-1	.	TRBJ2-1	.	TGCGCCAGCGGGTCCTACAATGAGCAGTTCTTC	CASGSYNEQFF
TRBV28	once	TRBJ1-5	.	TGTGCCAGCAGTTCGGCAGATAGCAATCAGCCCCAGCATTTT	CASSSADSNQPQHF
TRBV27	.	TRBJ2-7	TRBD1	TGTGCCAGCAGTCTATCGGCCGGAGACAGGGCCTACGAGCAGTACTTC	CASSLSAGDRAYEQYF
TRBV4-1	.	TRBJ2-7	.	TGCGCCAGCAGCCAAGATAGGCCACCCTTCTACGAGCAGTACTTC	CASSQDRPPFYEQYF